This is a list of T cell receptor beta chains from one sample in a study of immune evolution from preneoplasia to lung adenocarcinoma. Repertoires were generated with immunoSEQ multiplex PCR, while TCRdb's copy carries only in-frame clones and drops some. Counted here are tens of thousands of clones, 65% to 80% occurring once; the ten biggest clones make up about 4.7%. The sample consisted of FFPE invasive lung adenocarcinoma tissue. The receptors come from a person between 60 and 69 years old with lung adenocarcinoma. CDR3s include the opening cysteine and the closing phenylalanine or tryptophan. The order of the fields is D gene, V gene, J gene, clone size, CDR3 protein, CDR3 DNA. D genes are given only for firm matches. Clone size appears in some rows only: once, few, many, or a class for an expanded clone.

>TRBD2|TRBV5-1|TRBJ2-1|NA
CASSLIAGVGVPYNEQFF
TGCGCCAGCAGCTTGATAGCGGGAGTCGGGGTGCCCTACAATGAGCAGTTCTTC
>NA|TRBV27|TRBJ2-7|NA
CASSLSRRASYEQYF
TGTGCCAGCAGTTTAAGTAGGAGGGCCTCCTACGAGCAGTACTTC
>NA|TRBV7-2|TRBJ2-4|NA
CASSPPKGSIQYF
TGTGCCAGCAGTCCTCCCAAGGGCAGCATTCAGTACTTC
>NA|TRBV6-1|TRBJ1-5|NA
CASLGGDGNQPQHF
TGTGCCAGCCTAGGAGGAGATGGAAATCAGCCCCAGCATTTT
>NA|TRBV11-2|TRBJ2-7|NA
CASSLIWSSYEQYF
TGTGCCAGCAGCTTAATATGGAGCTCCTACGAGCAGTACTTC
>NA|TRBV29-1|TRBJ2-2|NA
CSGENTGELFF
TGCAGCGGGGAGAACACCGGGGAGCTGTTTTTT
>NA|TRBV6-1|TRBJ1-3|NA
CASSRGSSGNTIYF
TGTGCCAGCAGTAGGGGAAGCTCTGGAAACACCATATATTTT
>NA|TRBV28|TRBJ1-2|once
CASSLKVTYGYTF
TGTGCCAGCAGTTTAAAGGTGACCTATGGCTACACCTTC
>TRBD1|TRBV28|TRBJ1-5|NA
CASSVRDRVSGSQHF
TGTGCCAGCAGTGTCCGGGACAGGGTCTCCGGGTCCCAGCATTTT
>TRBD1|TRBV18|TRBJ1-1|NA
CASSSGTVNTEAFF
TGTGCCAGCTCATCCGGGACAGTGAACACTGAAGCTTTCTTT
>TRBD1|TRBV28|TRBJ1-2|NA
CASRTLRGSNYGYTF
TGTGCCAGCAGGACCCTCAGGGGGTCAAACTATGGCTACACCTTC
>TRBD2|TRBV6-4|TRBJ2-3|NA
CASSDSGTSGTDTQYF
TGTGCCAGCAGTGACTCCGGGACTAGCGGGACAGATACGCAGTATTTT
>NA|TRBV5-1|TRBJ2-2|once
CASSGLTTGELFF
TGCGCCAGCAGCGGACTTACCACCGGGGAGCTGTTTTTT
>NA|TRBV7-2|TRBJ1-2|NA
CASSLYKDYTF
TGTGCCAGCAGCCTTTATAAGGACTACACCTTC
>NA|TRBV19|TRBJ2-3|NA
CASSLWGRGDGTDTQYF
TGTGCCAGTAGTCTATGGGGCCGGGGTGACGGCACAGATACGCAGTATTTT
>TRBD1|TRBV2|TRBJ1-2|few
CASSWTGDGYTF
TGTGCCAGCAGTTGGACAGGGGACGGCTACACCTTC
>TRBD1|TRBV7-2|TRBJ1-2|medium-sized
CASSLGGQGSDYGYTF
TGTGCCAGCAGCTTAGGAGGACAGGGATCGGACTATGGCTACACCTTC
>NA|TRBV12-5|TRBJ1-1|once
CASGLGARGLEPMNTEAFF
TGTGCTAGTGGTTTGGGGGCTAGGGGTTTAGAACCCATGAACACTGAAGCTTTCTTT
>NA|TRBV28|TRBJ2-3|NA
CASSPGTSAITQYF
TGTGCCAGCAGTCCCGGGACTTCCGCGATTACGCAGTATTTT
>TRBD1|TRBV18|TRBJ1-2|NA
CASSPPGQGIHGYTF
TGTGCCAGCTCACCACCGGGACAGGGAATCCATGGCTACACCTTC
>NA|TRBV19|TRBJ2-1|NA
CASSALGHNNEQFF
TGTGCCAGTAGTGCACTCGGACATAACAATGAGCAGTTCTTC
>TRBD1|TRBV7-2|TRBJ2-3|NA
CASSLERRGRPTDTQYF
TGTGCCAGCAGCTTAGAGCGCAGGGGGAGACCGACAGATACGCAGTATTTT
>NA|TRBV2|TRBJ1-3|NA
CASREDAGNTIYF
TGTGCCAGCAGGGAAGACGCTGGAAACACCATATATTTT
>NA|TRBV7-9|TRBJ2-7|NA
CASSSTTGLHREYEQYF
TGTGCCAGCAGCTCCACAACCGGACTGCATAGGGAGTACGAGCAGTACTTC
>NA|TRBV2|TRBJ1-4|NA
CASTRDYNEKLFF
TGTGCCAGCACGAGGGATTATAATGAAAAACTGTTTTTT